The present entry profiles one TCR beta chain with its context. MiXCR, applied by TCRdb to the 5' RACE reads, yields one record per CDR3 protein. The data contain roughly 450,000 distinct CDR3 sequences, about 20% of them singletons. These data originate in a study of T-cell memory formation after mild COVID-19. CDR3 size: 13 residues. CDR1 is LGHNA and CDR2 is YSLEER in the germline V gene. V lost 0 bases and J lost 10, with 9 bases in between. The clonotype was recovered from a man in his late teens or twenties who had mild COVID-19 (a few samples of this study predate the infection). Cell type and time point are not known. The chain combines TRBV4-3 with TRBJ2-2; D is unresolved. Sequencing was performed on PBMCs or a T cell subset sorted from them (not recorded which). The CDR3 spells CASSQDGIPELFF. CDR3 DNA: TGCGCCAGCAGCCAAGACGGAATCCCGGAGCTGTTTTTT.